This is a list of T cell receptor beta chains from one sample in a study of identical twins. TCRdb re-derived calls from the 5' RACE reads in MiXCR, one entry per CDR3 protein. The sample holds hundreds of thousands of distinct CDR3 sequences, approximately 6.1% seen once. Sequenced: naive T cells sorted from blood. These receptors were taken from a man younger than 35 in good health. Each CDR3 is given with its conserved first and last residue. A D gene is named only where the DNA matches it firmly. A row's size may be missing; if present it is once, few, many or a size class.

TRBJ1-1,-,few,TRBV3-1,TGTGCCAGCAGCGCGACAGGCTCTGAAGCTTTCTTT,CASSATGSEAFF
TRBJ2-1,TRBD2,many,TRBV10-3,TGTGCCATCAGAGGGGTAGCGGGAGCTCAGGAGCAGTTCTTC,CAIRGVAGAQEQFF
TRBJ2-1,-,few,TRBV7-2,TGTGCCAGCAGCTGGACCGGGACTGTGAGTGAGCAGTTCTTC,CASSWTGTVSEQFF
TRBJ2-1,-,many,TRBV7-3,TGTGCCAGCAGCTTGATTAGCGGCAATGAGCAGTTCTTC,CASSLISGNEQFF
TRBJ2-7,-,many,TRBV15,TGTGCCACCAGCGGTCAAACTAGTTTCGGCTACGAGCAGTACTTC,CATSGQTSFGYEQYF
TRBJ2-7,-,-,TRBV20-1,TGCAGCTCCCTATCTAGCGTCTCCCACGAGCAGTACTTC,CSSLSSVSHEQYF
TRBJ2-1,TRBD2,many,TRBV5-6,TGTGCCAGCAGCTTGGCAGGGAGGGATGAGCAGTTCTTC,CASSLAGRDEQFF
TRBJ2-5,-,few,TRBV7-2,TGTGCCAGCAGCACAAGTCTTCAAGAGACCCAGTACTTC,CASSTSLQETQYF
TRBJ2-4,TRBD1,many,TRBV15,TGTGCCACCAGCAGAGGGACAGGGGGCGACATTCAGTACTTC,CATSRGTGGDIQYF
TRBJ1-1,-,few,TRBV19,TGTGCCAGTAGTACCGTTCTACAGGCGTTGAACACTGAAGCTTTCTTT,CASSTVLQALNTEAFF
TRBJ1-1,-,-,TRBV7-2,TGTGCCAGCAGCCCTACCAGGGAGTCAAACACTGAAGCTTTCTTT,CASSPTRESNTEAFF
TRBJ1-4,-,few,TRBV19,TGTGCCAGTCATAGGGGGACTTATGAAAAACTGTTTTTT,CASHRGTYEKLFF
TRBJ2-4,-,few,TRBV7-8,TGTGCCAGCAGCTTAAGAGACAGGCAAATCTTGGGGGAAAACATTCAGTACTTC,CASSLRDRQILGENIQYF
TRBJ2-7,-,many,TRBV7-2,TGTGCCAGCAGCTTAGGAGAGGCTAGCGTCCCCTACGAGCAGTACTTC,CASSLGEASVPYEQYF
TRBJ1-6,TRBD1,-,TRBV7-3,TGTGCCAGCAGCTTAGTCCGGGACAGGGATTCCCTTTCTTCGCCCCTCCACTTT,CASSLVRDRDSLSSPLHF
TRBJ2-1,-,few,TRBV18,TGTGCCAGCTCTTATCCGGGCCCTTCGGACGATGAGCAGTTCTTC,CASSYPGPSDDEQFF
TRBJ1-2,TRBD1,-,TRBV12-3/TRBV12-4,TGTGCCAGCAGTACTACAACGGCCGGGACAGGGTTTCAGGGCTACACCTTC,CASSTTTAGTGFQGYTF
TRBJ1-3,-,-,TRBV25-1,TGTGCCAGCAAGAGGAGTGGGGCACCTGGAAACACCATATATTTT,CASKRSGAPGNTIYF
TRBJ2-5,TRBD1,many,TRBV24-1,TGTGCCACCAGCGGGACAGGGGTCCAAGAGACCCAGTACTTC,CATSGTGVQETQYF
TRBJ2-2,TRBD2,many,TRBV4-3,TGCGCCAGCAGCCAAGATAGACTAGCGGGACTGGGGGAGCTGTTTTTT,CASSQDRLAGLGELFF
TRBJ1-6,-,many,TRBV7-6,TGTGCCAGCAGCGGGACCGCCGGGACATCCGATTCACCCCTCCACTTT,CASSGTAGTSDSPLHF
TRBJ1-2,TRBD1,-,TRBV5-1,TGCGCCAGCAGCTCATCAGGGGGCGGCTATGGCTACACCTTC,CASSSSGGGYGYTF
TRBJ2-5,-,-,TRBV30,TGTGCCTGGAGTGTAATCAGAGGTATCGGGGAGACCCAGTACTTC,CAWSVIRGIGETQYF
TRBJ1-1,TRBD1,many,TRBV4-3,TGCGCCAGCAGCCAGAATTGGTCCGGGACAGGGGGCGGCTACACTGAAGCTTTCTTT,CASSQNWSGTGGGYTEAFF
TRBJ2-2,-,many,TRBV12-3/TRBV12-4,TGTGCCAGCAGTTTAGAGACCTGGGGGCGCGGGACCGGGGAGCTGTTTTTT,CASSLETWGRGTGELFF
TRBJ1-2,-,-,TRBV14,TGTGCCAGCAGCGCAGGGCAGCCGTTCTATGGCTACACCTTC,CASSAGQPFYGYTF
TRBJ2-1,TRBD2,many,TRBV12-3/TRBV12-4,TGTGCCAGCAGTTTGGGACTAGCGGGAGGGCCCTATGAGCAGTTCTTC,CASSLGLAGGPYEQFF
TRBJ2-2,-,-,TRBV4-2,TGTGCCAGCAGCCAAGTGAAGGGGCCCGGGGAGCTGTTTTTT,CASSQVKGPGELFF
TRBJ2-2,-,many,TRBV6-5,TGTGCCAGCAGTTACCAGAGCGGCGGGGAGCTGTTTTTT,CASSYQSGGELFF
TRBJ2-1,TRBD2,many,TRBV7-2,TGTGCCAGCAGCTGGAGACTAGCGGGAGACTCCTACAATGAGCAGTTCTTC,CASSWRLAGDSYNEQFF
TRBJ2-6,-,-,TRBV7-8,TGTGCCAGCAGCGAGACGAGGCAGGGTCTATTCTCTGGGGCCAACGTCCTGACTTTC,CASSETRQGLFSGANVLTF
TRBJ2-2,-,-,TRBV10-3,TGTGCCATCAGTGAGTTACGCGGGGCTATGAACACCGGGGAGCTGTTTTTT,CAISELRGAMNTGELFF
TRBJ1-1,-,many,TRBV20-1,TGCAGTGCTAGAAGACCGAACACTGAAGCTTTCTTT,CSARRPNTEAFF
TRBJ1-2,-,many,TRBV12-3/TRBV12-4,TGTGCCAGCAGTTTCCCCAGGAGCTACACCTTC,CASSFPRSYTF
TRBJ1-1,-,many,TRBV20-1,TGCAGTGCGGAACGTGACAACCTGGCGTTAGCTTTCTTT,CSAERDNLALAFF
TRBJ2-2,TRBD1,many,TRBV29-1,TGCAGCGTGATGGTACTACAGGGGACCGGGGAGCTGTTTTTT,CSVMVLQGTGELFF
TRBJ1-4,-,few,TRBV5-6,TGTGCCAGCTCAGCGTTGAGTTCTTATAACGATGAAAAACTGTTTTTT,CASSALSSYNDEKLFF